This TCR beta chain was documented in a study of beta chain features in type 1 diabetes. About the research overall: In age, gender and cell yields, patients were similar to healthy donors. Study-level results: Among all four CD4+ subsets, Type 1 diabetes patients had TCRB CDR3s that were moderately but significantly shorter. The naive, central memory and Treg TCRB repertoires showed an apparent similarity that was greater among patients than among healthy donors.

The authors reverse transcribed all of the isolated RNA, so sequencing captured expressed TCRB transcripts. Clones were read by immunoSEQ multiplex PCR, and TCRdb kept only the in-frame ones, dropping some. The sample lists nearly 700,000 clones, around an eighth seen once, with 0.022% in the top ten. CDR1 and CDR2 from the germline V gene are MGHRA and YSYEKL. The CDR3 runs to 16 residues. V shed 1 base and J shed 2 bases, with 14 bases lying between them. This clone was observed a few times. What it recognizes is unknown. The chain couples TRBV4-1 to TRBJ2-5, with D possibly matching TRBD2 (6 bases). The sequencing input was naive CD4+ T cells from blood. The clonotype comes from a man younger than 30 with type 1 diabetes. In DNA, the CDR3 is TGCGCCAGCAGCCAAGTCCCGGAGGGGCCACAAGAGACCCAGTACTTC. Its protein product is CASSQVPEGPQETQYF.